The 30 T cell receptor beta chains given below trace back to one sample, sequenced in a study of cytomegalovirus exposure and HLA in healthy donors. Vbeta (60) and Jbeta (13) primers were used in the PCR. Profiled with immunoSEQ multiplex PCR; TCRdb holds only in-frame clones, not every one. This table holds over 80,000 clones, about four fifths found once. The source material was PBMCs. These receptors were taken from a man aged 40-49 years in good health and CMV-seropositive.

The rearrangement joins TRBV19 to TRBJ1-5; 9 nucleotides line up with TRBD1. The CDR3 length is 14 residues. Germline V gene data show CDR1 as LNHDA and CDR2 as SQIVND (reference sequence). The V segment lost 5 bases and the J segment 6 bases; nucleotides outside the gene matches: 5. The CDR3, as DNA: TGTGCCAGTAGTCCACAGGGGGCAGTTCAGCCCCAGCATTTT. The encoded protein is CASSPQGAVQPQHF.

CDR3 sequence reads: CASSPQTGEKLFF. The DNA for the CDR3 is TGTGCCAGCAGCCCGCAAACGGGGGAAAAACTGTTTTTT. The chain links TRBV5-8 to TRBJ1-4; D is ambiguous. Germline assignment: CDR1 SGHTS and CDR2 YDEGEE. The V end was cut by 4 bases, the J end by 8 bases, with 12 bases between. The CDR3 contains 13 residues.

The rearrangement joins TRBV28 to TRBJ2-3; tentative D call: TRBD2 (6 bases). The CDR3 sequence is 14 residues long. The ends were cut back, 5 bases at V and 0 bases at J, with 9 bases in the middle. Germline V gene sequence: CDR1 MDHEN, CDR2 SYDVKM. The CDR3 spells CASSPGTSTDTQYF. The CDR3 bases are TGTGCCAGCAGTCCCGGGACTAGCACAGATACGCAGTATTTT. Together with reference TRBV28 and TRBJ2-3, the CDR3 gives the full variable domain: DVKVTQSSRYLVKRTGEKVFLECVQDMDHENMFWYRQDPGLGLRLIYFSYDVKMKEKGDIPEGYSVSREKKERFSLILESASTNQTSMYLCASSPGTSTDTQYFGPGTRLTVL.

The chain links TRBV27 to TRBJ2-7, with 9 positions matching TRBD1. Trimming cost V 6 bases and J 4 bases; bases outside gene matches: 13. The CDR3 consists of 16 residues. CDR1 and CDR2 (germline): MNHEY, SMNVEV (reference sequence). In DNA form, the CDR3 reads TGTGCCAGCAGAAAAATCCGGGACAGGGTCTGGTACGAGCAGTACTTC. The encoded protein is CASRKIRDRVWYEQYF.

This chain uses TRBV7-3 with TRBJ1-1; 7 bases agree with TRBD1. The CDR3 has 15 amino acids. From germline, CDR1 is SGHTA and CDR2 FQGTGA. With 2 bases clipped from V and 1 base from J, the junction kept 4 bases outside the gene matches. The CDR3 reads CASSLQGGGNTEAFF. CDR3 DNA sequence: TGTGCCAGCAGCTTACAGGGGGGCGGGAACACTGAAGCTTTCTTT.

Only one count was recorded for this clone. At one end, the junction sequence differs from germline, possibly due to a read error. The genes are TRBV2 and TRBJ2-6; D might be TRBD1 (5 bases). The CDR3 extends over 14 amino acids. CDR1 is SNHLY and CDR2 is FYNNEI in the germline V gene. This CDR3 is CASRPESGANGLTF. The DNA of the CDR3 is TGTGCCAGCAGACCGGAATCTGGGGCCAACGGCCTGACTTTC.

This clone was recorded once. CDR3 DNA sequence: TGTGCCAGCCAGGACAGAGACGGTGAGCAGTTCTTC. Its protein product is CASQDRDGEQFF. This chain connects TRBV27 to TRBJ2-1, with a weak D call TRBD1 (6 bases). V dropped 8 bases and J dropped 9 bases, with 14 bases sitting between them. Germline V gene lookup returns CDR1 MNHEY and CDR2 SMNVEV (reference sequence). This CDR3 has 12 residues.

This chain uses TRBV10-3 with TRBJ1-2; 7 bases match TRBD1. The ends lost 10 bases at V and 4 bases at J; junction bases unmatched: 12. The CDR3 runs 14 residues. CDR1 is ENHRY, CDR2 SYGVKD, per germline. The CDR3 sequence: CATPPGGRVYGYTF. The DNA of the CDR3 is TGTGCCACCCCACCAGGGGGTAGGGTCTATGGCTACACCTTC.

The chain couples TRBV23-1 to TRBJ1-4, with TRBD1 as a possible D gene (5 bases). TRBV23-1 is identified as an open reading frame with a role that is uncertain. Between the trimmed V and J ends, which lost 11 bases and 4 bases, there was a span of 11 bases. The CDR3 is made up of 12 amino acids. The CDR3, as DNA: TGCGCCCTACCTGACAGTAATGAAAAACTGTTTTTT. Encoded protein: CALPDSNEKLFF.

The chain recombines TRBV27 with TRBJ2-7; 7 bases line up with TRBD2. The germline V gene encodes CDR1 MNHEY and CDR2 SMNVEV (reference sequence). V was pared by 8 bases and J by 2 bases, with 9 bases of the junction left unmatched. The CDR3 totals 14 residues. CDR3 sequence (DNA): TGTGCCAGCCGGGTAGCGGGCTCGACCTACGAGCAGTACTTC. Amino acids: CASRVAGSTYEQYF.

The chain recombines TRBV28 with TRBJ1-5; D is unclear. In germline, CDR1 is MDHEN, CDR2 SYDVKM. V dropped 2 bases and J dropped 7 bases, with 6 bases sitting between them. The CDR3 has 12 residues. In nucleotides, the CDR3 is TGTGCCAGCAGTTTACTCCGGCAGCCCCAGCATTTT. This sequence encodes CASSLLRQPQHF.

CDR3 nucleotides: TGTGCCATTTCCACGACAGGGTTGGGGTATGGCTACACCTTC. This codes for CAISTTGLGYGYTF. V usage is TRBV6-6 and J usage is TRBJ1-2; 7 bases map to TRBD1. The CDR3 spans 14 residues. CDR1 and CDR2 (germline): MNHNY, SVGAGI (reference sequence). V shed 10 bases, J shed 5 bases, and the junction held 13 bases outside the gene matches.

This sequence joins TRBV19 and TRBJ1-6; D uncertain. Germline V gives CDR1 LNHDA, CDR2 SQIVND (reference sequence). V lost 5 bases to trimming and J lost 6 bases, with 11 bases between them. This CDR3 comprises 14 residues. CDR3 DNA: TGTGCCAGTAGTTCGCCAGTTTTTAATTCACCCCTCCACTTT. This codes for CASSSPVFNSPLHF. The full variable domain, completed using reference TRBV19 and TRBJ1-6, is DGGITQSPKYLFRKEGQNVTLSCEQNLNHDAMYWYRQDPGQGLRLIYYSQIVNDFQKGDIAEGYSVSREKKESFPLTVTSAQKNPTAFYLCASSSPVFNSPLHFGNGTRLTVT.

The chain recombines TRBV2 with TRBJ2-3; TRBD2 matches 7 bases. After removal of 5 bases from V and 2 bases from J, the junction contained 10 bases not matched to a gene. The CDR3 length is 16 residues. Germline V gene sequence: CDR1 SNHLY, CDR2 FYNNEI. The CDR3 reads CASSSGASGPTDTQYF. The CDR3 DNA sequence: TGTGCCAGCAGTAGCGGGGCATCTGGGCCCACAGATACGCAGTATTTT.

The CDR3 region is CAWSVPPNSYGYTF. DNA of the CDR3: TGTGCCTGGAGTGTACCCCCCAACTCCTATGGCTACACCTTC. This chain joins TRBV30 and TRBJ1-2; D gene uncertain. Per the germline V gene, CDR1 is GTSNPN and CDR2 is SVGIG (reference sequence). The CDR3 sequence is 14 residues long. Trimming removed 0 bases from V and 4 bases from J, with 12 bases in between.

V usage is TRBV28 and J usage is TRBJ1-2; weak D call: TRBD1 (5 bases). The CDR3 loop spans 11 amino acids. The germline CDR1 and CDR2 sequences are MDHEN and SYDVKM. Trimming took 11 bases from V and 3 from J, leaving 10 bases between them. CDR3 sequence (DNA): TGTGCCTCATCCAGGGACTATGGCTACACCTTC. Its protein product is CASSRDYGYTF.

CDR3 DNA sequence: TGTGCCAGCAGCCAGGGGAAGACGACAGGGGGAGAGCCCCAGCATTTT. Encoded protein: CASSQGKTTGGEPQHF. The chain combines TRBV4-2 with TRBJ1-5; 9 positions match TRBD1. V gave up 3 bases and J gave up 8 bases; unmatched junction bases: 11. Looked up from germline, CDR1 is LGHNA and CDR2 is YNFKEQ. The CDR3 has 16 amino acids.

The V and J genes are TRBV15 and TRBJ2-5; tentative D call: TRBD1 (8 bases). This CDR3 has 14 amino acids. Trimming cost V 8 bases and J 9 bases, with 22 bases left between them. The germline gives CDR1 LNHNV, CDR2 YYDKDF (reference sequence). The DNA for the CDR3 is TGTGCCACCCTTCCTAGCGGACTACAGGGGGCCCAGTACTTC. This encodes CATLPSGLQGAQYF.

V and J are TRBV11-2 and TRBJ1-1; 7 bases are a match to TRBD1. The germline CDR1 and CDR2 sequences are SGHAT and FQNNGV. The V gene end was trimmed by 2 bases and the J gene end by 1 base; junction bases not matched to a gene: 4. The CDR3 runs to 15 residues. The CDR3 DNA follows: TGTGCCAGCAGCTTACTTGACAGGGAGAACACTGAAGCTTTCTTT. Translated: CASSLLDRENTEAFF. The whole variable domain, remainder taken from reference TRBV11-2 and TRBJ1-1, is EAGVAQSPRYKIIEKRQSVAFWCNPISGHATLYWYQQILGQGPKLLIQFQNNGVVDDSQLPKDRFSAERLKGVDSTLKIQPAKLEDSAVYLCASSLLDRENTEAFFGQGTRLTVV.

The sample holds a few counts of this clone. This chain connects TRBV5-5 to TRBJ2-5; possibly TRBD2 for D (6 bases). V was cut by 4 bases and J by 2 bases, with 6 bases left in between. The germline V gene has CDR1 SGHKS and CDR2 YYEKEE (reference sequence). This CDR3 region has 12 residues. CDR3 region: CASSRGQETQYF. CDR3 sequence (DNA): TGTGCCAGCAGCCGGGGGCAAGAGACCCAGTACTTC.

The genes are TRBV28 and TRBJ1-2; TRBD1 might be the D (5 bases). The CDR3 consists of 13 residues. Trimming took 2 bases from V and 2 from J, leaving 6 bases between them. Looked up from germline, CDR1 is MDHEN and CDR2 is SYDVKM. The CDR3 region is CASSLQGNYGYTF. Here the CDR3 DNA reads TGTGCCAGCAGTTTACAGGGAAACTATGGCTACACCTTC.

This clone was seen once. The V gene is TRBV7-9, the J gene TRBJ2-2; 14 bases match TRBD2. CDR1 and CDR2 (germline): SEHNR, FQNEAQ (reference sequence). The CDR3 contains 18 residues. V was pared by 5 bases and J by 4 bases, with 9 bases of the junction left unmatched. CDR3: CASSQPGLAGVFTGELFF. For the CDR3, the DNA is TGTGCCAGCAGCCAACCGGGACTAGCGGGAGTCTTCACCGGGGAGCTGTTTTTT.

The chain links TRBV16 to TRBJ2-6; no clear D gene. The germline V and J ends were trimmed by 4 bases and 2 bases, with 3 bases remaining between them. The CDR3 is 13 amino acids. Germline loops: CDR1 KGHSY, CDR2 FQNENV. The DNA for the CDR3 is TGTGCCAGCAGCCCTACTGGGGCCAACGTCCTGACTTTC. This sequence encodes CASSPTGANVLTF. Variable domain in full (rest from reference TRBV16 and TRBJ2-6): GEEVAQTPKHLVRGEGQKAKLYCAPIKGHSYVFWYQQVLKNEFKFLISFQNENVFDETGMPKERFSAKCLPNSPCSLEIQATKLEDSAVYFCASSPTGANVLTFGAGSRLTVL.

Only one count was recorded for this clone. V and J are TRBV6-5 and TRBJ2-3; a possible D gene is TRBD1 (6 bases). CDR3 length equals 12 residues. Germline assignment: CDR1 MNHEY and CDR2 SVGAGI. The V end lost 6 bases, the J end lost 10 bases, and 14 bases lay between the germline ends. CDR3 amino acids: CASSYGRGAQYF. The CDR3 DNA follows: TGTGCCAGCAGCTACGGCAGGGGAGCGCAGTATTTT.

This clone appeared once. V gene TRBV18 combines with J gene TRBJ2-2; 7 nucleotides line up with TRBD2. The CDR3 has 17 residues. V lost 2 bases to trimming and J lost 0 bases; unmatched junction nucleotides: 6. Germline assignment: CDR1 KGHSH and CDR2 LQKENI. CDR3 nucleotide sequence: TGTGCCAGCTCACCAGGGCTAGCGGAGACGAACACCGGGGAGCTGTTTTTT. This gives the protein CASSPGLAETNTGELFF.

This clone was counted a few times. This chain uses TRBV2 with TRBJ2-3; weak D call: TRBD2 (5 bases). Between the trimmed V and J ends, which lost 7 bases and 0 bases, there was a span of 8 bases. CDR3 length: 13 residues. Germline V CDR1 and CDR2: SNHLY, FYNNEI. CDR3 nucleotides: TGTGCCAGCATAAGGACTAGCACAGATACGCAGTATTTT. This translates into CASIRTSTDTQYF.

The gene calls are TRBV9 and TRBJ2-5, with D perhaps matching TRBD2 (6 bases). The V gene lost 0 bases and the J gene lost 2 bases, with 11 bases spanning the gap. Germline CDR1 SGDLS, CDR2 YYNGEE. The CDR3 has 15 amino acids. The CDR3 is CASSVEPGGQETQYF. CDR3 DNA sequence: TGTGCCAGCAGCGTAGAGCCCGGGGGTCAAGAGACCCAGTACTTC.

The chain joins TRBV27 to TRBJ2-7; 7 nucleotides match TRBD1. The CDR3 sequence is 15 residues long. Germline CDR1 and CDR2: MNHEY and SMNVEV (reference sequence). V was pared by 5 bases and J by 0 bases, with 7 bases of the junction left unmatched. Written as DNA, the CDR3 is TGTGCCAGCAGTCCGAGGGGGCCAGCCTCCTACGAGCAGTACTTC. It yields the protein CASSPRGPASYEQYF.

V gene TRBV5-8 combines with J gene TRBJ1-2, with D perhaps matching TRBD1 (5 bases). CDR1 and CDR2 from the germline V gene are SGHTS and YDEGEE. The CDR3 runs 14 residues. Trimming took off 5 bases at V and 4 bases at J, with 15 bases between the two ends. The CDR3 sequence: CASSPGHRSYGYTF. CDR3 coding DNA: TGTGCCAGCAGTCCGGGTCACAGGTCCTATGGCTACACCTTC.

The genes are TRBV7-3 and TRBJ2-7; 13 bases match TRBD2. Germline V gene lookup returns CDR1 SGHTA and CDR2 FQGTGA. Losses at the gene ends were 4 bases for V and 12 bases for J; bases not matched to a gene: 9. This CDR3 spans 14 amino acids. CDR3 residues: CASSSGLAGTRVYF. The CDR3 nucleotides are TGTGCCAGCAGCTCGGGACTAGCGGGGACCCGCGTGTACTTC. The full variable domain, with the rest looked up from reference TRBV7-3 and TRBJ2-7, is GAGVSQTPSNKVTEKGKYVELRCDPISGHTALYWYRQSLGQGPEFLIYFQGTGAADDSGLPNDRFFAVRPEGSVSTLKIQRTERGDSAVYLCASSSGLAGTRVYFGPGTRLTVT.